Presented here are 13 T cell receptor beta chains from one specimen sequenced in a study of blood T cell repertoires in COVID-19. Assay: immunoSEQ multiplex PCR; the TCRdb copy retains only in-frame clones and omits some. Among approximately 150,000 clones listed, 65% to 90% were seen once. The sequencing sample was made of peripheral blood. The origin of the receptors is a woman in her 50s in a cohort sampled during active or convalescent COVID-19.

V is TRBV29-1 and J is TRBJ2-3; D perhaps matches TRBD1 (5 bases). The CDR3 extends over 12 amino acids. Germline CDR1 reads SQVTM; CDR2 reads ANQGSEA. Trimming pared 5 bases from V and 6 bases from J, leaving 12 bases between. CDR3 region: CSVFRDQDTQYF. The CDR3 nucleotides read TGCAGCGTTTTCAGGGATCAGGATACGCAGTATTTT.

This chain links TRBV6-5 with TRBJ1-5; D is possibly TRBD1 (5 bases). The germline V and J ends were trimmed by 6 bases and 0 bases, with 9 bases remaining between them. Germline loops: CDR1 MNHEY, CDR2 SVGAGI. This CDR3 region has 14 residues. CDR3 in amino acids: CASRSGASNQPQHF. The CDR3 nucleotides are TGTGCCAGCAGAAGTGGGGCTAGCAATCAGCCCCAGCATTTT.

The chain recombines TRBV5-4 with TRBJ1-4; 7 bases map to TRBD1. Germline V gene data show CDR1 as SGHNT and CDR2 as YYREEE (reference sequence). The CDR3 length is 13 residues. The junction had 6 bases not matched to a gene; V was cut back by 5 bases and J by 8 bases. CDR3 protein: CASSYRGDEKLFF. The CDR3 bases are TGTGCCAGCAGTTACAGGGGTGACGAAAAACTGTTTTTT.

In this sample, this clone turned up many times. V usage is TRBV6-4 and J usage is TRBJ1-6, with 12 nucleotides matching TRBD1. V gave up 4 bases and J gave up 8 bases; unmatched junction bases: 3. CDR1 is MRHNA and CDR2 is SNTAGT in the germline V gene. The CDR3 is 15 residues long. Here the CDR3 reads CASSAGTGGDSPLHF. CDR3 bases: TGTGCCAGCAGTGCCGGGACAGGGGGCGATTCACCCCTCCACTTT.

This clone was observed a handful of times. This chain joins TRBV28 and TRBJ2-2; 11 bases line up with TRBD2. After removal of 5 bases from V and 2 bases from J, the junction contained 10 bases not matched to a gene. The CDR3 consists of 18 residues. Germline V lookup: CDR1 MDHEN, CDR2 SYDVKM. CDR3 sequence: CASSPLSTSGRNTGELFF. CDR3 DNA: TGTGCCAGCAGTCCTCTCTCCACTAGCGGGAGAAACACCGGGGAGCTGTTTTTT.

This chain joins TRBV19 and TRBJ1-1; the D is unclear. Trimming cost V 1 base and J 0 bases, with 12 bases left between them. The germline V gene has CDR1 LNHDA and CDR2 SQIVND (reference sequence). The CDR3 length is 16 residues. The CDR3 loop reads CASSIVYSGMNTEAFF. Written as DNA, the CDR3 is TGTGCCAGTAGTATAGTCTACTCGGGAATGAACACTGAAGCTTTCTTT.

The chain recombines TRBV5-4 with TRBJ2-7; maybe TRBD1 (6 bases). Germline lookup yields CDR1 SGHNT and CDR2 YYREEE (reference sequence). The CDR3 runs 14 residues. V was pared by 0 bases and J by 4 bases, with 11 bases between. DNA for the CDR3: TGTGCCAGCAGCTTGGTGGCAGGGGAGTACGAGCAGTACTTC. It specifies CASSLVAGEYEQYF.

This rearrangement joins TRBV4-3 to TRBJ1-1, with D tentatively TRBD1 (5 bases). The CDR3 has 16 residues. Germline V gives CDR1 LGHNA, CDR2 YSLEER. The V gene lost 1 base and the J gene lost 1 base, with 13 bases spanning the gap. The CDR3 nucleotides are TGCGCCAGCAGCCAAGGTATCGGACACCAGAACACTGAAGCTTTCTTT. Its protein product is CASSQGIGHQNTEAFF.

This clone was seen once. This chain connects TRBV30 to TRBJ1-2, with 7 bases identical to TRBD1. Germline assignment: CDR1 GTSNPN and CDR2 SVGIG (reference sequence). This CDR3 is built from 13 residues. Trimming at V came to 0 bases and at J to 6 bases, leaving 4 bases not matched to a gene. The DNA of the CDR3 is TGTGCCTGGAGTGTACAGGGGTTCGATGGCTACACCTTC. Amino acids: CAWSVQGFDGYTF.

The chain employs TRBV6-5 and TRBJ2-7; D unresolved. Trimming shortened V by 5 bases and J by 4 bases, and 12 bases separated the two germline ends. From germline, CDR1 is MNHEY and CDR2 SVGAGI. The CDR3 extends over 13 amino acids. CDR3 protein: CASSTSRIYEQYF. In nucleotides, the CDR3 is TGTGCCAGCAGTACTTCCAGGATTTACGAGCAGTACTTC.

The chain employs TRBV7-2 and TRBJ2-5; TRBD2 aligns across 10 bases. Germline values: CDR1 SGHTA, CDR2 FQGNSA. This CDR3 has 15 residues. J lost 5 bases, V lost 3 bases, and 6 bases had no gene match. In DNA form, the CDR3 reads TGTGCCAGCAGCTTTTCCAGCGGGGGGGCGGAGACCCAGTACTTC. Translating it yields CASSFSSGGAETQYF.

The chain combines TRBV3-1 (or the pseudogene TRBV3-2) with TRBJ2-2; D is uncertain. Germline V gene lookup returns CDR1 LGHDT and CDR2 YNNKEL (reference sequence). There are 13 residues in the CDR3. V dropped 0 bases and J dropped 5 bases, with 4 bases sitting between them. The CDR3 nucleotides are TGTGCCAGCAGCCAAGATTCGACCGGGGAGCTGTTTTTT. It translates to CASSQDSTGELFF.

This clone occurred once. V is TRBV5-1 and J is TRBJ1-1; TRBD1 is a possible D gene (5 bases). There are 14 residues in the CDR3. V lost 2 bases, J lost 5 bases, and 13 bases lay in between. Germline CDR1 SGHRS, CDR2 YFSETQ. In DNA form, the CDR3 reads TGCGCCAGCAGCTTCCTGGAACAGGCAACTGAAGCTTTCTTT. It is translated as CASSFLEQATEAFF. The full variable domain, completed using reference TRBV5-1 and TRBJ1-1, is KAGVTQTPRYLIKTRGQQVTLSCSPISGHRSVSWYQQTPGQGLQFLFEYFSETQRNKGNFPGRFSGRQFSNSRSEMNVSTLELGDSALYLCASSFLEQATEAFFGQGTRLTVV.